One and the same sample provided the 26 T cell receptor beta chains below, sequenced in a study of T cell responses to AZD1222 COVID-19 vaccine. Repertoires were generated with immunoSEQ multiplex PCR, while TCRdb's copy carries only in-frame clones and drops some. The sample shows about 100,000 clones, around nine tenths of them seen only once. The specimen was peripheral blood, collected on day 0 of AZD1222 vaccination. These receptors all come from an adult in good health.

This sequence joins TRBV5-5 and TRBJ1-2; 7 nucleotides match TRBD1. Germline V lookup: CDR1 SGHKS, CDR2 YYEKEE (reference sequence). The CDR3 has 14 amino acids. Trimming took 6 bases from V and 5 from J; bases not matched to a gene: 10. As DNA, the CDR3 is TGTGCCAGCAACTTAGGGGGCTCGGGGTATGGCTACACCTTC. Residues: CASNLGGSGYGYTF.

J is TRBJ2-5 and V is TRBV19, with a tentative D call TRBD1 (7 bases). V lost 3 bases, J lost 5 bases, and 13 bases lay in between. The germline V gene encodes CDR1 LNHDA and CDR2 SQIVND (reference sequence). This CDR3 spans 14 amino acids. The CDR3 sequence: CASSIRRGLETQYF. The DNA of the CDR3 is TGTGCCAGTAGTATTAGGAGGGGGCTTGAGACCCAGTACTTC.

The chain has TRBV18 and TRBJ2-7; D unresolved. Germline-derived CDR1 and CDR2 are KGHSH and LQKENI. The CDR3 extends over 12 amino acids. Trimming removed 1 base from V and 6 bases from J, with 7 bases in between. The CDR3 DNA follows: TGTGCCAGCTCACCACTTTATCCCGAGCAGTACTTC. Its translation: CASSPLYPEQYF.

V and J are TRBV19 and TRBJ1-1; D gene uncertain. Trimming took 7 bases from V and 5 from J, leaving 17 bases between them. Germline V lookup: CDR1 LNHDA, CDR2 SQIVND (reference sequence). The CDR3 is made up of 14 amino acids. The DNA of the CDR3 is TGTGCCAGTAAGTTAGACCATTTGGGGACTGAAGCTTTCTTT. Translation: CASKLDHLGTEAFF.

Written as DNA, the CDR3 is TGTGCCAGTAGCATCGGGGGTGGGGGAAGCCAGCCCCAGCATTTT. Protein sequence: CASSIGGGGSQPQHF. The chain combines TRBV19 with TRBJ1-5, with TRBD1 as a possible D gene (5 bases). The germline gives CDR1 LNHDA, CDR2 SQIVND (reference sequence). CDR3 length: 15 amino acids. V gave up 6 bases and J gave up 7 bases, with 19 bases separating them.

Details on this clone: The junction departs from the called germline gene at one end, perhaps through a read error. The chain has TRBV6-1 and TRBJ2-7, with 8 bases lining up with TRBD2. The germline V gene encodes CDR1 MNHNS and CDR2 SASEGT. The CDR3 has 16 amino acids. The CDR3: CASSGAGGLISDEQYF. The CDR3 DNA sequence: TGTGCCAGCAGTGGCGCGGGGGGCCTCATCTCCGACGAGCAGTACTTC.

This clone was detected only once. The chain links TRBV27 to TRBJ2-4; weak D call: TRBD2 (7 bases). With 7 bases removed from V and 5 bases from J, the gap between germline ends came to 9 bases. The CDR3 sequence is 12 residues long. In germline, CDR1 is MNHEY, CDR2 SMNVEV (reference sequence). The CDR3 loop reads CASIGGENIQYF. CDR3 coding DNA: TGTGCCAGCATAGGGGGGGAAAACATTCAGTACTTC.

V is TRBV4-1 and J is TRBJ2-7; 8 nucleotides match TRBD2. This CDR3 is 15 amino acids long. Trimming at V came to 6 bases and at J to 5 bases, leaving 12 bases not matched to a gene. In germline, CDR1 is MGHRA, CDR2 YSYEKL. As DNA, the CDR3 is TGCGCCAGCAGTGGTTTCGCGGGAGGAAGAAACGAGCAGTACTTC. Protein: CASSGFAGGRNEQYF.

This chain uses TRBV19 with TRBJ2-3; 10 nucleotides line up with TRBD2. The CDR3 runs to 14 residues. CDR1 LNHDA and CDR2 SQIVND come from the germline V gene (reference sequence). Trimming at V came to 1 base and at J to 8 bases, leaving 3 bases not matched to a gene. For the CDR3, the DNA is TGTGCCAGTAGTATAGGAGCGGGAGGGCCTACGCAGTATTTT. This encodes CASSIGAGGPTQYF.

This chain connects TRBV19 to TRBJ1-6, with a weak D call TRBD1 (6 bases). This CDR3 comprises 15 residues. V was trimmed by 3 bases and J by 7 bases, leaving 13 bases between them. From germline, CDR1 is LNHDA and CDR2 SQIVND (reference sequence). The CDR3 region has the DNA TGTGCCAGTAGTATTCAGTCGGGACAAAATTCACCCCTCCACTTT. It is translated as CASSIQSGQNSPLHF.

The chain is built from TRBV4-3 and TRBJ2-7; D uncertain. The CDR3 length is 12 residues. The germline CDR1 and CDR2 sequences are LGHNA and YSLEER. V shed 4 bases and J shed 10 bases, with 14 bases lying between them. The CDR3 spells CASSLGNGHQYF. The CDR3 bases are TGCGCCAGCAGCCTAGGGAACGGTCACCAGTACTTC.

The chain couples TRBV14 to TRBJ1-6; no reliable D call. Looked up from germline, CDR1 is SGHDN and CDR2 is FVKESK. With 4 bases removed from V and 6 bases from J, the gap between germline ends came to 16 bases. The CDR3 consists of 16 residues. CDR3 residues: CASSRGQGLFNSPLHF. The CDR3 DNA reads TGTGCCAGCAGCCGCGGCCAAGGATTGTTTAATTCACCCCTCCACTTT.

J is TRBJ1-2 and V is TRBV6-5, with D hard to call. The length of the CDR3 is 11 residues. Trimming took off 8 bases at V and 5 bases at J, with 9 bases between the two ends. The V gene's germline CDR1 is MNHEY and CDR2 SVGAGI. The CDR3 DNA follows: TGTGCCAGCCAAGAGAGATATGGCTACACCTTC. As protein: CASQERYGYTF.

This clone showed up just once. This chain connects TRBV7-2 to TRBJ2-7; TRBD2 agrees at 10 bases. Germline CDR1 reads SGHTA; CDR2 reads FQGNSA. V shed 6 bases and J 2 bases; nucleotides not matched to a gene: 13. This CDR3 has 17 amino acids. CDR3 sequence reads: CASRVTSGAGGTYEQYF. As DNA, the CDR3 is TGTGCCAGCAGGGTTACTAGTGGAGCGGGAGGGACCTACGAGCAGTACTTC.

The V call is TRBV27, the J call TRBJ1-6, with 8 bases lining up with TRBD1. Germline-derived CDR1 and CDR2 are MNHEY and SMNVEV (reference sequence). CDR3 length: 15 amino acids. V was clipped by 4 bases and J by 8 bases; unmatched bases: 7. CDR3 loop: CASSSYQGAYSPLHF. The CDR3 DNA is TGTGCCAGCAGTTCATACCAGGGGGCGTATTCACCCCTCCACTTT.

The V gene is TRBV10-3, the J gene TRBJ2-7; 11 nucleotides align to TRBD1. The germline gives CDR1 ENHRY, CDR2 SYGVKD. The junction had 4 bases not matched to a gene; V was cut back by 2 bases and J by 4 bases. This CDR3 is built from 15 residues. CDR3 DNA sequence: TGTGCCATCAGTGAGAAGGGACAGGGGGGGTACGAGCAGTACTTC. Protein sequence: CAISEKGQGGYEQYF.

This chain joins TRBV11-2 and TRBJ2-1, with D maybe TRBD1 (7 bases). The CDR3 is 16 residues long. Deletions cut 1 base from V and 1 base from J, with 11 bases between. CDR1 and CDR2 (germline): SGHAT, FQNNGV. CDR3 sequence reads: CASSLGSGGSYNEQFF. In nucleotides, the CDR3 is TGTGCCAGCAGCTTAGGGTCAGGGGGGTCCTACAATGAGCAGTTCTTC.

The V gene is TRBV25-1, the J gene TRBJ1-5; D might be TRBD1 (5 bases). Germline V gene data show CDR1 as MGHDK and CDR2 as SYGVNS. The CDR3 is made up of 15 amino acids. Trimming cost V 3 bases and J 5 bases, with 14 bases left between them. As DNA, the CDR3 is TGTGCCAGCAGTGACCCCAGGGTTGGCGATCAGCCCCAGCATTTT. This gives the protein CASSDPRVGDQPQHF.

The CDR3 DNA is TGTGCCAGCAGCCAATACAGTTTGAACACTGAAGCTTTCTTT. Translating gives CASSQYSLNTEAFF. V and J are TRBV3-1 (or the pseudogene TRBV3-2) and TRBJ1-1; D remains ambiguous. Deletions cut 2 bases from V and 0 bases from J, with 7 bases between. CDR3 length equals 14 residues. Germline V gene sequence: CDR1 LGHDT, CDR2 YNNKEL (reference sequence).

The chain employs TRBV5-1 and TRBJ2-5; D is possibly TRBD1 (6 bases). Germline CDR1 is SGHRS and CDR2 is YFSETQ. V was clipped by 4 bases and J by 2 bases, with 15 bases between them. The CDR3 runs 15 residues. The CDR3 protein is CASSPLNQGQETQYF. The CDR3 DNA reads as TGCGCCAGCAGCCCCCTCAACCAGGGGCAAGAGACCCAGTACTTC.

CDR3 sequence reads: CASRLDTEQYF. The DNA of the CDR3 is TGTGCCAGCAGACTTGACACCGAGCAGTACTTC. The V gene is TRBV5-4, the J gene TRBJ2-7; D unresolved. Germline CDR1 SGHNT, CDR2 YYREEE (reference sequence). CDR3 length: 11 residues. V was clipped by 5 bases and J by 6 bases, with 9 bases between them.

This clone was detected only once. The chain is built from TRBV7-3 and TRBJ2-7, with D possibly TRBD2 on 6 matching bases. Trimming removed 3 bases at V and 1 base at J, with 13 bases between. This CDR3 is 15 amino acids long. Germline values: CDR1 SGHTA, CDR2 FQGTGA. The CDR3 here is CASSLSGGSSYEQYF. The DNA of the CDR3 is TGTGCCAGCAGCTTGTCCGGGGGATCGTCCTACGAGCAGTACTTC.

V is TRBV27 and J is TRBJ1-3; tentative D call: TRBD1 (5 bases). The CDR3 length is 14 residues. Trimming cost V 0 bases and J 2 bases, with 5 bases left between them. The germline CDR1 and CDR2 sequences are MNHEY and SMNVEV (reference sequence). In DNA, the CDR3 is TGTGCCAGCAGTTTATCAGGGGCTGGAAACACCATATATTTT. This gives the protein CASSLSGAGNTIYF.

This chain joins TRBV6-5 and TRBJ1-1; D is unresolved. V was cut by 0 bases and J by 6 bases, with 8 bases left in between. This CDR3 spans 13 amino acids. CDR1 is MNHEY, CDR2 SVGAGI, per germline. The CDR3, as DNA: TGTGCCAGCAGTTACTCGTCGAGGGCTGAAGCTTTCTTT. This codes for CASSYSSRAEAFF.

The CDR3 DNA is TGTGCCAGCAGTTCGGTCAGGGGAAGTACTGAAGCTTTCTTT. Protein: CASSSVRGSTEAFF. This chain joins TRBV27 and TRBJ1-1; D possibly corresponds to TRBD1 (6 bases). Trimming removed 4 bases at V and 5 bases at J, with 14 bases between. This CDR3 is 14 amino acids long. Germline assignment: CDR1 MNHEY and CDR2 SMNVEV (reference sequence).

This rearrangement joins TRBV20-1 to TRBJ2-1; 16 nucleotides align to TRBD2. Germline V gives CDR1 DFQATT, CDR2 SNEGSKA (reference sequence). J was trimmed by 3 bases and V by 3 bases; bases with no gene match: 5. This CDR3 spans 17 amino acids. CDR3 in DNA: TGCAGTGCTAGTGGGACTAGCGGGGGGGCCGGCTACAATGAGCAGTTCTTC. Translating gives CSASGTSGGAGYNEQFF.